This entry is about one TCR beta chain. This entry comes from a study of OX40 agonist ivuxolimab in advanced cancers. Repertoires were generated with immunoSEQ multiplex PCR, while TCRdb's copy carries only in-frame clones and drops some. This sample yields tens of thousands of clones, of which 75% to 85% are seen a single time; 5% to 6% belongs to the top ten. The germline CDR1 and CDR2 sequences are SEHNR and FQNEAQ (reference sequence). The CDR3 loop spans 15 amino acids. Trimming shortened V by 5 bases and J by 4 bases, and 14 bases separated the two germline ends. J is TRBJ1-4 and V is TRBV7-9; the D is unclear. This sequence originates from an adult with an advanced solid tumor such as melanoma, head and neck, liver or kidney cancer. The sequences come from CD4+ or CD8+ T cells sorted from blood, collected in a trial of the OX40 agonist ivuxolimab. This CDR3 is CASSAPSGNNEKLFF. For the CDR3, the DNA is TGTGCCAGCAGCGCGCCCTCTGGGAATAATGAAAAACTGTTTTTT.